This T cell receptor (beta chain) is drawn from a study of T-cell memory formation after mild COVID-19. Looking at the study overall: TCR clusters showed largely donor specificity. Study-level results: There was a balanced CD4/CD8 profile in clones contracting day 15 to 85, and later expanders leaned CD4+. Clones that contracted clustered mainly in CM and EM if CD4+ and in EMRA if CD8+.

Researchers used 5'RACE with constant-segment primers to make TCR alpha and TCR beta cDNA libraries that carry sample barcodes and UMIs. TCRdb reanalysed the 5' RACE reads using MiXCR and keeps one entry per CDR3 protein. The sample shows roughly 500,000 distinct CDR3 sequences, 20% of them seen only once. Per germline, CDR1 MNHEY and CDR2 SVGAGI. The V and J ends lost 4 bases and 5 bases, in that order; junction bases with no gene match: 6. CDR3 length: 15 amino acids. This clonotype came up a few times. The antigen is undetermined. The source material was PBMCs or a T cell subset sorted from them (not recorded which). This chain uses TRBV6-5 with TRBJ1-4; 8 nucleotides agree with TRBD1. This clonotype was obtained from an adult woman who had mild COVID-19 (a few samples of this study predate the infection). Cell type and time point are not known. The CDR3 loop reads CASSLSRQGNEKLFF. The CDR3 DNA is TGTGCCAGCAGTTTATCTCGACAGGGGAATGAAAAACTGTTTTTT.